Below, 4 T cell receptor beta chains from the same sample are listed, as sequenced in a study of cytomegalovirus exposure and HLA in healthy donors. The PCR had 60 Vbeta and 13 Jbeta primers. Profiling relied on immunoSEQ multiplex PCR, and the TCRdb table lists in-frame clones only, not all of them. This repertoire shows about 190,000 clones, 80% found once; its top ten account for roughly 0.65%. Sequencing was done on a sample of PBMCs. The receptors here all came from a boy between 5 and 17 years old in good health and CMV-seronegative.

The chain has TRBV9 and TRBJ2-1, with 8 positions matching TRBD2. CDR3 length: 14 amino acids. V dropped 4 bases and J dropped 5; count of bases not matched to a gene: 5. Germline CDR1 SGDLS, CDR2 YYNGEE. The CDR3: CASSLLLADNEQFF. The CDR3 DNA reads TGTGCCAGCAGCCTCCTACTAGCGGACAATGAGCAGTTCTTC.

In this sample, this clone turned up once. The V gene is TRBV4-1, the J gene TRBJ1-2; 8 nucleotides align to TRBD1. V gave up 3 bases and J gave up 8 bases; unmatched junction bases: 5. This CDR3 comprises 13 residues. Germline values: CDR1 MGHRA, CDR2 YSYEKL. CDR3 sequence reads: CASSQFGQGGYTF. CDR3 nucleotide sequence: TGCGCCAGCAGCCAGTTCGGACAGGGCGGCTACACCTTC.

V is TRBV11-3 and J is TRBJ2-7, with 11 bases matching TRBD1. Unmatched junction bases numbered 5, after V lost 3 bases and J lost 1 base. Germline V lookup: CDR1 SGHNT, CDR2 YENEEA. The CDR3 is 16 amino acids. The CDR3 spells CASSFMGQGDSYEQYF. CDR3 nucleotides: TGTGCCAGCAGCTTTATGGGACAGGGGGATTCCTACGAGCAGTACTTC.

J is TRBJ1-2 and V is TRBV6-5, with a weak D call TRBD1 (6 bases). Trimming stripped 0 bases from V and 6 bases from J, with 14 bases between. The CDR3 runs 15 residues. The germline CDR1 and CDR2 sequences are MNHEY and SVGAGI. The CDR3 loop reads CASSYSQGMRDGYTF. CDR3 nucleotides: TGTGCCAGCAGTTACTCCCAGGGGATGAGGGATGGCTACACCTTC.